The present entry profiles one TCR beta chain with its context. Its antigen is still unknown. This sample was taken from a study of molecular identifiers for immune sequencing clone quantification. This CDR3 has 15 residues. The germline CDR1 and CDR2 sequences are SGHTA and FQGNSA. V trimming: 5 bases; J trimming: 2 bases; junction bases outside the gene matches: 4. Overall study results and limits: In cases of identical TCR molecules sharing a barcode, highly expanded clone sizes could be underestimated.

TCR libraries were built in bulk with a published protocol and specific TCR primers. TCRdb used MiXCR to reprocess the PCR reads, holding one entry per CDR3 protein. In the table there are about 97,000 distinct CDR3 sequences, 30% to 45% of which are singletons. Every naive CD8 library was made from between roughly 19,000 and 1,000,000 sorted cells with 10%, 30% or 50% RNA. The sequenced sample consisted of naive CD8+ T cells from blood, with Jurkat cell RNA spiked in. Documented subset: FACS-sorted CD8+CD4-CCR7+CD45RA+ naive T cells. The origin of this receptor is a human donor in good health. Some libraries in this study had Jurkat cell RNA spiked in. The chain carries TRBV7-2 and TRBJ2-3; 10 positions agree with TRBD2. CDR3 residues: CASSPGLAVTDTQYF. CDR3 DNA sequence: TGTGCCAGCAGCCCCGGACTAGCGGTCACAGATACGCAGTATTTT.